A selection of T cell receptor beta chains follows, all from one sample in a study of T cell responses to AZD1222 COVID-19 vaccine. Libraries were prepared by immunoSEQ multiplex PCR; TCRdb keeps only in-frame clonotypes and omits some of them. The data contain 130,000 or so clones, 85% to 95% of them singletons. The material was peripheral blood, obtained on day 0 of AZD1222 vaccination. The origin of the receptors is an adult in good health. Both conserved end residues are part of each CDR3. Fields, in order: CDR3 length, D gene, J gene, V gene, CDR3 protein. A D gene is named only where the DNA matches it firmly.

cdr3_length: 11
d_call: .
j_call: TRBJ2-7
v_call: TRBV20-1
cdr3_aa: CSASSFYEQYF

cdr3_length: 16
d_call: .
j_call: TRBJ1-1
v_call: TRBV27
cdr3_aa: CASSPLKGFLGTEAFF

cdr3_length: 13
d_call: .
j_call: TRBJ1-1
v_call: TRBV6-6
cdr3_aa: CASSPRDRSEAFF

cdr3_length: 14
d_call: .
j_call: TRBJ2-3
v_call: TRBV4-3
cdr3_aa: CASSHIQPTDTQYF

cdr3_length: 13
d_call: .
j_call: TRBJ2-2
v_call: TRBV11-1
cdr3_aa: CASSPYKVGELFF

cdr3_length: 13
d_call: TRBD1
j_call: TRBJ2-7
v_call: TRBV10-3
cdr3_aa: CAIKGQEPYEQYF

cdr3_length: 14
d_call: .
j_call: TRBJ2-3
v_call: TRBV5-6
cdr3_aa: CASSLRRGTDTQYF

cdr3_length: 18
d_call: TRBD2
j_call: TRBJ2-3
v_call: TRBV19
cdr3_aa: CASSMVAGVASPLDTQYF

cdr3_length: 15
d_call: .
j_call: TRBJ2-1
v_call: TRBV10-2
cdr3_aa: CASSDQLPRYNEQFF

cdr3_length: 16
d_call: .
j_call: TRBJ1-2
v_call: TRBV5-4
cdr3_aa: CASSPGGPPKWYGYTF